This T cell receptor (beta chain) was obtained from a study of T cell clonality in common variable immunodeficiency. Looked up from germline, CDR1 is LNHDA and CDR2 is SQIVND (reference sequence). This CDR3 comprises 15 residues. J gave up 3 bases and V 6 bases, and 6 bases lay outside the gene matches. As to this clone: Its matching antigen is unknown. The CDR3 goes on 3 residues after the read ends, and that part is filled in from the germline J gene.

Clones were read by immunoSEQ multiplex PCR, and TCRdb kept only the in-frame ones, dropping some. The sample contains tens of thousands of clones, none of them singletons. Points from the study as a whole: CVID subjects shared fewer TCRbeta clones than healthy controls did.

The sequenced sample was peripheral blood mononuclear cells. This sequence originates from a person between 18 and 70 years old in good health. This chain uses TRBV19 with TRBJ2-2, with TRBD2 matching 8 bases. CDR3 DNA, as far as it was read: TGTGCCAGTAGCCCCGGGGGGGCGGACACCGGGGAG. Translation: CASSPGGADTGE. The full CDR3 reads CASSPGGADTGELFF.